A selection of T cell receptor beta chains follows, all from one sample in a study of regulatory T cells in long-lasting Graves disease. TCRdb re-derived calls from the multiplex PCR reads in MiXCR, one entry per CDR3 protein. The repertoire holds 550,000 to 700,000 distinct CDR3 sequences, with approximately 16% as singletons. This same sample was also part of a study on T cells in Graves' hyperthyroidism and ophthalmopathy.

The specimen comprised peripheral blood mononuclear cells (PBMCs), sampled at new diagnosis, from a patient treated with antithyroid drugs. Every receptor here comes from a man between 18 and 35 years old with Graves disease. The CDR3 runs from the conserved cysteine through the conserved F or W. The D gene is left open where the match is weak. Not every row has a clone size; where given, it reads once, few, many or a size class.

cdr3_length: 16; d_call: TRBD2; clone_size: many; v_call: TRBV27; j_call: TRBJ2-7; cdr3_aa: CASSFSRGAGVYEQYF; cdr3_nt: TGTGCCAGCAGTTTCTCGAGGGGAGCGGGAGTTTACGAGCAGTACTTC
cdr3_length: 14; d_call: NA; clone_size: NA; v_call: TRBV19; j_call: TRBJ1-5; cdr3_aa: CASSIVSGDQPQHF; cdr3_nt: TGTGCCAGTAGTATAGTATCAGGGGATCAGCCCCAGCATTTT
cdr3_length: 12; d_call: TRBD1; clone_size: many; v_call: TRBV20-1; j_call: TRBJ2-3; cdr3_aa: CSARDRGDTQYF; cdr3_nt: TGCAGTGCCAGGGACAGGGGAGATACGCAGTATTTT
cdr3_length: 17; d_call: TRBD1; clone_size: many; v_call: TRBV6-1; j_call: TRBJ2-7; cdr3_aa: CASSAGTARLDSYEQYF; cdr3_nt: TGTGCCAGCAGTGCCGGGACAGCCCGACTGGACAGCTACGAGCAGTACTTC
cdr3_length: 15; d_call: TRBD2; clone_size: many; v_call: TRBV5-5; j_call: TRBJ2-7; cdr3_aa: CASSSQAGELYEQYF; cdr3_nt: TGTGCCAGCAGCTCCCAAGCGGGAGAGCTATACGAGCAGTACTTC
cdr3_length: 15; d_call: TRBD2; clone_size: many; v_call: TRBV5-1; j_call: TRBJ2-3; cdr3_aa: CASSLELAGGDTQYF; cdr3_nt: TGCGCCAGCAGCTTGGAACTAGCGGGAGGAGATACGCAGTATTTT
cdr3_length: 17; d_call: NA; clone_size: NA; v_call: TRBV11-3; j_call: TRBJ2-1; cdr3_aa: CASSPRWSGGAGDEQFF; cdr3_nt: TGTGCCAGCAGCCCCCGTTGGAGTGGCGGGGCTGGGGATGAGCAGTTCTTC
cdr3_length: 13; d_call: NA; clone_size: once; v_call: TRBV11-2; j_call: TRBJ2-1; cdr3_aa: CASSLESFDEQFF; cdr3_nt: TGTGCCAGCAGCTTAGAGTCTTTCGACGAGCAGTTCTTC
cdr3_length: 15; d_call: NA; clone_size: many; v_call: TRBV18; j_call: TRBJ2-1; cdr3_aa: CASSRVQGSYNEQFF; cdr3_nt: TGTGCCAGCTCACGCGTCCAGGGTTCCTACAATGAGCAGTTCTTC
cdr3_length: 18; d_call: TRBD2; clone_size: once; v_call: TRBV7-9; j_call: TRBJ2-3; cdr3_aa: CASSFGTSGRRPPDTQYF; cdr3_nt: TGTGCCAGCAGCTTCGGAACTAGCGGGAGGAGGCCTCCGGATACGCAGTATTTT
cdr3_length: 13; d_call: NA; clone_size: few; v_call: TRBV7-2; j_call: TRBJ1-2; cdr3_aa: CASSLAQGLGYTF; cdr3_nt: TGTGCCAGCAGCTTAGCGCAGGGACTAGGCTACACCTTC
cdr3_length: 16; d_call: NA; clone_size: many; v_call: TRBV3-1; j_call: TRBJ2-1; cdr3_aa: CASSQEIGQHYNEQFF; cdr3_nt: TGTGCCAGCAGCCAAGAGATCGGACAACACTACAATGAGCAGTTCTTC
cdr3_length: 17; d_call: TRBD1; clone_size: NA; v_call: TRBV7-9; j_call: TRBJ1-4; cdr3_aa: CASSWTGNPGTNEKLFF; cdr3_nt: TGTGCCAGCAGCTGGACAGGGAATCCGGGGACTAATGAAAAACTGTTTTTT
cdr3_length: 12; d_call: NA; clone_size: few; v_call: TRBV27; j_call: TRBJ2-7; cdr3_aa: CASRGSPYEQYF; cdr3_nt: TGTGCCAGCAGGGGTAGTCCCTACGAGCAGTACTTC
cdr3_length: 13; d_call: TRBD1; clone_size: many; v_call: TRBV20-1; j_call: TRBJ2-1; cdr3_aa: CSARTGTYNEQFF; cdr3_nt: TGCAGTGCCAGGACAGGAACCTACAATGAGCAGTTCTTC
cdr3_length: 14; d_call: TRBD2; clone_size: many; v_call: TRBV10-3; j_call: TRBJ2-1; cdr3_aa: CAISEPSGKNEQFF; cdr3_nt: TGTGCCATCAGTGAGCCCAGCGGGAAGAATGAGCAGTTCTTC
cdr3_length: 15; d_call: NA; clone_size: many; v_call: TRBV28; j_call: TRBJ1-2; cdr3_aa: CASSLLDRWNYGYTF; cdr3_nt: TGTGCCAGCAGCCTCTTGGACCGTTGGAACTATGGCTACACCTTC
cdr3_length: 14; d_call: NA; clone_size: NA; v_call: TRBV19; j_call: TRBJ1-1; cdr3_aa: CASRLWGSETEAFF; cdr3_nt: TGTGCCAGTAGGCTGTGGGGGTCGGAGACTGAAGCTTTCTTT
cdr3_length: 15; d_call: TRBD1; clone_size: many; v_call: TRBV3-1; j_call: TRBJ1-1; cdr3_aa: CASSQQGAANTEAFF; cdr3_nt: TGTGCCAGCAGCCAACAGGGGGCGGCGAACACTGAAGCTTTCTTT
cdr3_length: 17; d_call: TRBD1; clone_size: few; v_call: TRBV7-8; j_call: TRBJ2-2; cdr3_aa: CASSTPQGAIVTGELFF; cdr3_nt: TGTGCCAGCAGCACTCCGCAGGGGGCCATAGTCACCGGGGAGCTGTTTTTT
cdr3_length: 16; d_call: NA; clone_size: few; v_call: TRBV30; j_call: TRBJ2-3; cdr3_aa: CAWIDTRQDGGDTQYF; cdr3_nt: TGTGCCTGGATTGATACAAGACAGGATGGGGGGGATACGCAGTATTTT
cdr3_length: 16; d_call: TRBD2; clone_size: few; v_call: TRBV7-2; j_call: TRBJ2-5; cdr3_aa: CASSFGLLAGKGTQYF; cdr3_nt: TGTGCCAGCAGCTTCGGCCTACTAGCGGGGAAGGGGACCCAGTACTTC
cdr3_length: 16; d_call: TRBD2; clone_size: many; v_call: TRBV12-3/TRBV12-4; j_call: TRBJ2-3; cdr3_aa: CASRPYSGRAADTQYF; cdr3_nt: TGTGCCAGCAGACCCTATAGCGGGAGGGCCGCAGATACGCAGTATTTT
cdr3_length: 15; d_call: NA; clone_size: many; v_call: TRBV7-8; j_call: TRBJ2-1; cdr3_aa: CASSLVSPSYNEQFF; cdr3_nt: TGTGCCAGCAGCTTAGTTAGTCCCTCCTACAATGAGCAGTTCTTC
cdr3_length: 14; d_call: NA; clone_size: many; v_call: TRBV6-9; j_call: TRBJ2-7; cdr3_aa: CASSYGGLKREQYF; cdr3_nt: TGTGCCAGCAGTTACGGGGGTCTGAAGCGCGAGCAGTACTTC
cdr3_length: 16; d_call: TRBD2; clone_size: many; v_call: TRBV20-1; j_call: TRBJ2-3; cdr3_aa: CSAYIGTSRSTDTQYF; cdr3_nt: TGCAGTGCCTATATCGGGACTAGCAGGAGCACAGATACGCAGTATTTT
cdr3_length: 16; d_call: NA; clone_size: many; v_call: TRBV18; j_call: TRBJ2-7; cdr3_aa: CASSPPAHGRANEQYF; cdr3_nt: TGTGCCAGCTCACCACCGGCACACGGGAGAGCTAACGAGCAGTACTTC
cdr3_length: 14; d_call: NA; clone_size: many; v_call: TRBV6-1; j_call: TRBJ2-7; cdr3_aa: CASSEVGTHYEQYF; cdr3_nt: TGTGCCAGCAGTGAAGTGGGGACTCATTACGAGCAGTACTTC
cdr3_length: 15; d_call: TRBD2; clone_size: NA; v_call: TRBV20-1; j_call: TRBJ2-3; cdr3_aa: CSARDLAGSTDTQYF; cdr3_nt: TGCAGTGCTAGAGATCTAGCGGGAAGCACAGATACGCAGTATTTT
cdr3_length: 16; d_call: NA; clone_size: NA; v_call: TRBV3-1; j_call: TRBJ2-4; cdr3_aa: CASSQDRLRDKNIQYF; cdr3_nt: TGTGCCAGCAGCCAAGACCGGCTACGGGATAAAAACATTCAGTACTTC
cdr3_length: 16; d_call: NA; clone_size: many; v_call: TRBV28; j_call: TRBJ1-2; cdr3_aa: CASSLFGRRLNYGYTF; cdr3_nt: TGTGCCAGCAGTTTATTTGGCAGACGATTAAACTATGGCTACACCTTC
cdr3_length: 14; d_call: NA; clone_size: few; v_call: TRBV6-1; j_call: TRBJ1-6; cdr3_aa: CAAQAPSYNSPLHF; cdr3_nt: TGTGCCGCCCAGGCGCCCTCCTATAATTCACCCCTCCACTTT
cdr3_length: 15; d_call: NA; clone_size: NA; v_call: TRBV9; j_call: TRBJ2-7; cdr3_aa: CASSVVGGPRDEQYF; cdr3_nt: TGTGCCAGCAGCGTAGTAGGGGGACCGCGGGACGAGCAGTACTTC
cdr3_length: 14; d_call: TRBD2; clone_size: many; v_call: TRBV7-9; j_call: TRBJ2-7; cdr3_aa: CASSWRGGTYEQYF; cdr3_nt: TGTGCCAGCAGCTGGCGCGGGGGAACCTACGAGCAGTACTTC
cdr3_length: 16; d_call: TRBD2; clone_size: NA; v_call: TRBV20-1; j_call: TRBJ2-3; cdr3_aa: CSARDPRGRGADTQYF; cdr3_nt: TGCAGTGCTAGAGATCCCCGCGGGAGGGGCGCAGATACGCAGTATTTT
cdr3_length: 17; d_call: TRBD1; clone_size: many; v_call: TRBV18; j_call: TRBJ2-3; cdr3_aa: CASSRGAGTGSTDTQYF; cdr3_nt: TGTGCCAGCTCACGTGGGGCCGGGACAGGGTCCACAGATACGCAGTATTTT
cdr3_length: 15; d_call: TRBD1; clone_size: NA; v_call: TRBV5-1; j_call: TRBJ2-5; cdr3_aa: CASSIGTGLGETQYF; cdr3_nt: TGCGCCAGCAGCATCGGGACAGGGTTAGGGGAGACCCAGTACTTC
cdr3_length: 14; d_call: NA; clone_size: many; v_call: TRBV11-2; j_call: TRBJ2-4; cdr3_aa: CASSRIRAKNIQYF; cdr3_nt: TGTGCCAGCAGCCGAATAAGGGCCAAAAACATTCAGTACTTC
cdr3_length: 12; d_call: NA; clone_size: NA; v_call: TRBV30; j_call: TRBJ2-7; cdr3_aa: CAWSVGGHEQYF; cdr3_nt: TGTGCCTGGAGTGTGGGGGGTCACGAGCAGTACTTC
cdr3_length: 16; d_call: TRBD2; clone_size: NA; v_call: TRBV7-8; j_call: TRBJ2-7; cdr3_aa: CASSLVTSGSLNEQYF; cdr3_nt: TGTGCCAGCAGCTTAGTAACTAGCGGGAGTCTCAACGAGCAGTACTTC
cdr3_length: 17; d_call: TRBD2; clone_size: NA; v_call: TRBV19; j_call: TRBJ2-2; cdr3_aa: CASTWGLAVRNTGELFF; cdr3_nt: TGTGCCAGTACGTGGGGTCTAGCGGTCAGGAACACCGGGGAGCTGTTTTTT
cdr3_length: 17; d_call: NA; clone_size: NA; v_call: TRBV6-2/TRBV6-3; j_call: TRBJ1-1; cdr3_aa: CASSYSGARWGDTEAFF; cdr3_nt: TGTGCCAGCAGTTACTCCGGGGCTCGTTGGGGGGACACTGAAGCTTTCTTT
cdr3_length: 13; d_call: NA; clone_size: many; v_call: TRBV18; j_call: TRBJ1-1; cdr3_aa: CASSPPSGTEAFF; cdr3_nt: TGTGCCAGCTCACCCCCCTCGGGGACTGAAGCTTTCTTT
cdr3_length: 14; d_call: TRBD1; clone_size: many; v_call: TRBV6-2/TRBV6-3; j_call: TRBJ2-5; cdr3_aa: CASSPGQARETQYF; cdr3_nt: TGTGCCAGCAGCCCGGGACAGGCCCGTGAGACCCAGTACTTC
cdr3_length: 17; d_call: TRBD1; clone_size: many; v_call: TRBV5-1; j_call: TRBJ1-5; cdr3_aa: CASSLMPRGSSNQPQHF; cdr3_nt: TGCGCCAGCAGCTTGATGCCCAGGGGGTCGAGCAATCAGCCCCAGCATTTT
cdr3_length: 15; d_call: TRBD2; clone_size: few; v_call: TRBV27; j_call: TRBJ2-1; cdr3_aa: CARSTSPSSYNEQFF; cdr3_nt: TGTGCCAGATCGACTAGCCCTAGCTCCTACAATGAGCAGTTCTTC
cdr3_length: 13; d_call: NA; clone_size: NA; v_call: TRBV7-3; j_call: TRBJ2-7; cdr3_aa: CASSPWEGGEQYF; cdr3_nt: TGTGCCAGCAGCCCCTGGGAGGGGGGCGAGCAGTACTTC
cdr3_length: 14; d_call: NA; clone_size: NA; v_call: TRBV20-1; j_call: TRBJ2-3; cdr3_aa: CSARIRDPTDTQYF; cdr3_nt: TGCAGTGCTAGAATCCGGGACCCCACAGATACGCAGTATTTT
cdr3_length: 12; d_call: NA; clone_size: NA; v_call: TRBV30; j_call: TRBJ2-7; cdr3_aa: CAWSLVSYEQYF; cdr3_nt: TGTGCCTGGAGTTTGGTTTCCTACGAGCAGTACTTC
cdr3_length: 15; d_call: NA; clone_size: NA; v_call: TRBV7-9; j_call: TRBJ1-4; cdr3_aa: CASSHPFRGAEKLFF; cdr3_nt: TGTGCCAGCAGCCACCCCTTCAGGGGCGCTGAAAAACTGTTTTTT
cdr3_length: 15; d_call: TRBD2; clone_size: many; v_call: TRBV7-2; j_call: TRBJ2-7; cdr3_aa: CASRVGLAGPYEQYF; cdr3_nt: TGTGCCAGCAGGGTCGGACTAGCGGGACCCTACGAGCAGTACTTC
cdr3_length: 14; d_call: NA; clone_size: NA; v_call: TRBV30; j_call: TRBJ2-2; cdr3_aa: CAWIRDPNTGELFF; cdr3_nt: TGTGCCTGGATACGGGACCCTAACACCGGGGAGCTGTTTTTT
cdr3_length: 17; d_call: NA; clone_size: NA; v_call: TRBV28; j_call: TRBJ2-1; cdr3_aa: CASSPMAGVEGESEQFF; cdr3_nt: TGTGCCAGCAGTCCGATGGCTGGGGTAGAGGGAGAGAGTGAGCAGTTCTTC
cdr3_length: 14; d_call: NA; clone_size: NA; v_call: TRBV12-3/TRBV12-4; j_call: TRBJ2-7; cdr3_aa: CASSFGGSAHEQYF; cdr3_nt: TGTGCCAGCAGTTTTGGAGGTTCGGCGCACGAGCAGTACTTC
cdr3_length: 16; d_call: TRBD1; clone_size: few; v_call: TRBV14; j_call: TRBJ2-7; cdr3_aa: CASSQDEGTAHYEQYF; cdr3_nt: TGTGCCAGCAGCCAAGATGAAGGGACAGCCCACTACGAGCAGTACTTC